This T cell receptor (beta chain) was obtained from a study of cytomegalovirus exposure and HLA in healthy donors. Points from the study as a whole: A list of around 150 TCR beta chains associated with cytomegalovirus was given. Later analysis placed DRB1 highest and HLA-C lowest in TCR association rates, which differed by HLA locus.

This CDR3 is 13 amino acids long. Trimming shortened V by 10 bases and J by 6 bases, and 16 bases separated the two germline ends. The germline V gene encodes CDR1 ENHRY and CDR2 SYGVKD. As for this clone: Antigen unknown.

A multiplex PCR was run with 60 Vbeta primers and 13 Jbeta primers. Original methodology: In a later analysis, around 11 million of about 80 million unique beta chains occurred in at least two donors. Data came from immunoSEQ multiplex PCR; TCRdb stores just in-frame clones and leaves some out. V, J and clone size reflect that table, while D and trimming were determined from the DNA. The data hold roughly 200,000 clones, with approximately 70% observed a single time. The sequence came from a young woman in good health and CMV-seronegative. The sample taken for sequencing was PBMCs. The genes are TRBV10-3 and TRBJ1-5; no clear D gene. The CDR3 loop is CATWGAGSQPQHF. The CDR3 DNA is TGTGCCACATGGGGAGCAGGCAGTCAGCCCCAGCATTTT.